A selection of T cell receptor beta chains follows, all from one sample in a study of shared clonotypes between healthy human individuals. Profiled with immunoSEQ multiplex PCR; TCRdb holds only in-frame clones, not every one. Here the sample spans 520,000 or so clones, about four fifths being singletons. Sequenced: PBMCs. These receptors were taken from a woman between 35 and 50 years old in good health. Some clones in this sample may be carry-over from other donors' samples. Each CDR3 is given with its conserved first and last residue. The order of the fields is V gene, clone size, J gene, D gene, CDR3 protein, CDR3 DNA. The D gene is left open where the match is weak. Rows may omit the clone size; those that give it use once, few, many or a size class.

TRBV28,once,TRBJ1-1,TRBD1,CASRASGTANTEAFF,TGTGCCAGCAGGGCCTCCGGGACAGCGAACACTGAAGCTTTCTTT
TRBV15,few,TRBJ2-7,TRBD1,CATSRDLAGGTYEQYF,TGTGCCACCAGCAGAGATCTGGCAGGGGGCACCTACGAGCAGTACTTC
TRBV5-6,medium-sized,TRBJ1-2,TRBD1,CASSLWGTGDSYGYTF,TGTGCCAGCAGCCTATGGGGGACAGGGGATTCCTATGGCTACACCTTC
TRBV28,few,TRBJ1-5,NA,CASSPALGDQPQHF,TGTGCCAGCAGTCCAGCCTTAGGGGATCAGCCCCAGCATTTT
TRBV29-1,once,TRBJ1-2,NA,CSVIMVNYGYTF,TGCAGCGTTATCATGGTTAACTATGGCTACACCTTC
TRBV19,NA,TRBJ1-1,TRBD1,CVSSPRQGLYTEAFF,TGTGTCAGTAGTCCCAGACAGGGGTTGTACACTGAAGCTTTCTTT
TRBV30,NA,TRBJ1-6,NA,CAWSVGGPDPLHF,TGTGCCTGGAGTGTGGGAGGGCCTGACCCCCTCCACTTT
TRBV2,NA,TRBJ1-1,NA,CASSELRGGTEAFF,TGTGCCAGCAGTGAGTTGAGGGGGGGCACTGAAGCTTTCTTT
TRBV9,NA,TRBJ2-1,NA,CASSVGLSAGREQFF,TGTGCCAGCAGCGTAGGGCTATCGGCAGGGCGTGAGCAGTTCTTC
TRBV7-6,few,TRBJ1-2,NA,CASSLGGAGYGYTF,TGTGCCAGCAGCTTAGGGGGCGCCGGCTATGGCTACACCTTC
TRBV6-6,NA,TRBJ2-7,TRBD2,CASRGLAGGPTEQYF,TGTGCCAGCAGGGGACTAGCGGGAGGTCCTACTGAGCAGTACTTC
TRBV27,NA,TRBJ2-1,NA,CASSYKKSNSYNEQFF,TGTGCCAGCAGTTATAAGAAAAGTAACTCCTACAATGAGCAGTTCTTC
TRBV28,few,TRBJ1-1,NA,CASSSTNREAFF,TGTGCCAGCAGTTCCACTAACAGGGAAGCTTTCTTT
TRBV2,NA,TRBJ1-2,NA,CASSPVGRYGYTF,TGTGCCAGCAGTCCGGTGGGGAGGTATGGCTACACCTTC
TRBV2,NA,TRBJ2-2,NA,CASSLANTGELFF,TGTGCCAGCAGTCTAGCGAACACCGGGGAGCTGTTTTTT
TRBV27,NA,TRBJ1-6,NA,CASSYLVGSPLHF,TGTGCCAGCAGCTACCTAGTGGGGTCACCCCTCCACTTT
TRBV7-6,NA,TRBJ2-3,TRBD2,CASSSRGLALYF,TGTGCCAGCAGCTCCCGAGGACTAGCTTTGTATTTT
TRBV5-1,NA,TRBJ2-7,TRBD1,CASFRDSRSYEQYF,TGCGCCAGCTTCCGGGACAGTCGATCCTACGAGCAGTACTTC
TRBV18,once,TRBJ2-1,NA,CASSPPVGEQFF,TGTGCCAGCTCACCACCGGTGGGTGAGCAGTTCTTC
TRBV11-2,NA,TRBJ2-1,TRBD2,CASRATSGSEQFF,TGTGCCAGCAGGGCTACTAGCGGGAGTGAGCAGTTCTTC
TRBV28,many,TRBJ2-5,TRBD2,CASSLGLKRLAGRETQYF,TGTGCCAGCAGTTTGGGCTTAAAAAGACTAGCGGGGAGGGAGACCCAGTACTTC
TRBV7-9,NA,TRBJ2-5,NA,CASSPLTTQETQYF,TGTGCCAGCAGCCCTCTGACAACGCAAGAGACCCAGTACTTC
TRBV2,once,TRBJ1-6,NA,CASSERGTENSPLHF,TGTGCCAGCAGTGAAAGGGGGACGGAGAATTCACCCCTCCACTTT
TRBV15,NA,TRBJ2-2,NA,CATSRDRTGELFF,TGTGCCACCAGCAGAGATAGGACCGGGGAGCTGTTTTTT
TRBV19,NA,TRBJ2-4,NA,CASSKRTALLKNIQYF,TGTGCCAGTAGTAAAAGAACAGCCTTACTTAAAAACATTCAGTACTTC
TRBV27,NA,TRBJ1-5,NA,CASSSGTYSNQPQHF,TGTGCCAGCAGCTCTGGAACCTATAGCAATCAGCCCCAGCATTTT
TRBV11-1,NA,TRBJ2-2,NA,CASSLDQLATDTGELFF,TGTGCCAGCAGCTTAGATCAACTAGCCACCGACACCGGGGAGCTGTTTTTT
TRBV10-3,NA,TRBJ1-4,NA,CAISESAIEKLFF,TGTGCCATCAGTGAGTCGGCGATTGAAAAACTGTTTTTT
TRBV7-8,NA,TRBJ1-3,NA,CASSLLGPRPSGNTIYF,TGTGCCAGCAGCTTATTGGGTCCGCGTCCTTCTGGAAACACCATATATTTT
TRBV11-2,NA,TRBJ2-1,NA,CASSAYGRDDNEQFF,TGTGCCAGCAGCGCTTACGGGCGGGACGACAATGAGCAGTTCTTC
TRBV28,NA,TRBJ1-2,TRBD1,CASNPPIRGLGGYTF,TGTGCCAGCAACCCCCCGATAAGGGGGCTCGGTGGCTACACCTTC
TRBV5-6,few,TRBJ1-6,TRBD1,CASSSHRQGADNSPLHF,TGTGCCAGCAGCTCCCATCGACAGGGGGCAGATAATTCACCCCTCCACTTT
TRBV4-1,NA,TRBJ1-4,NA,CASSQRVLTNEKLFF,TGCGCCAGCAGCCAACGAGTACTCACTAATGAAAAACTGTTTTTT
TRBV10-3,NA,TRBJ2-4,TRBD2,CAISGRAGGPDIQYF,TGTGCCATCAGTGGAAGAGCGGGAGGGCCGGACATTCAGTACTTC
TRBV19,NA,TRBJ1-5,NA,CASSIARGVQPQHF,TGTGCCAGTAGTATAGCCAGGGGAGTTCAGCCCCAGCATTTT
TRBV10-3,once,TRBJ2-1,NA,CAISESDGSSYNEQFF,TGTGCCATCAGTGAGTCGGACGGGAGCTCCTACAATGAGCAGTTCTTC
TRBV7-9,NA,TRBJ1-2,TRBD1,CASSPGGQNYGYTF,TGTGCCAGCAGCCCTGGGGGACAGAACTATGGCTACACCTTC
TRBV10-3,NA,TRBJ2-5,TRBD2,CAISASQRGEAQYF,TGTGCCATCAGTGCCTCACAGCGGGGAGAGGCGCAGTACTTC
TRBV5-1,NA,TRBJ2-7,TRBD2,CASSLDLAGDEQYF,TGCGCCAGCAGCTTGGACCTAGCGGGAGACGAGCAGTACTTC
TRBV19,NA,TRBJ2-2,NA,CASSISGSGELFF,TGTGCCAGTAGTATTAGCGGAAGCGGGGAGCTGTTTTTT
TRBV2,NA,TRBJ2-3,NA,CASNGLGTDTQYF,TGTGCCAGCAACGGACTCGGCACAGATACGCAGTATTTT